This T cell receptor (beta chain) is from a study of CD8 T cells in ankylosing spondylitis. TCRdb analysed the 5' RACE reads with MiXCR anew, one entry per CDR3 protein. The sample consists of 210,000 or so distinct CDR3 sequences, around 25% of them appearing once. V was pared by 0 bases and J by 5 bases, with 7 bases of the junction left unmatched. Germline CDR1 reads LGHNT; CDR2 reads FRNRAP. The CDR3 consists of 16 residues. Whole-study findings and limits: Earlier studies detected some motif variants in reactive arthritis synovial fluid and blood. Reported data indicate significant enrichment of disease-linked clones within matched ankylosing spondylitis synovial fluid. The disease-linked clones had a CD8+ phenotype and low blood frequencies. A motif of 7 or 8 highly homologous TCR beta variants was seen as apparently characteristic of ankylosing spondylitis blood.

This clonotype appeared many times. The target antigen is unknown. The chain couples TRBV12-5 to TRBJ2-1; 7 positions agree with TRBD2. Material: blood, either unsorted or a sorted T cell fraction (not recorded which). This clonotype was obtained from a male donor with ankylosing spondylitis or in good health (not recorded which). The DNA of the CDR3 is TGTGCTAGTGGTTTGGTACTAGGGCTAGCGGACAATGAGCAGTTCTTC. The encoded protein is CASGLVLGLADNEQFF.